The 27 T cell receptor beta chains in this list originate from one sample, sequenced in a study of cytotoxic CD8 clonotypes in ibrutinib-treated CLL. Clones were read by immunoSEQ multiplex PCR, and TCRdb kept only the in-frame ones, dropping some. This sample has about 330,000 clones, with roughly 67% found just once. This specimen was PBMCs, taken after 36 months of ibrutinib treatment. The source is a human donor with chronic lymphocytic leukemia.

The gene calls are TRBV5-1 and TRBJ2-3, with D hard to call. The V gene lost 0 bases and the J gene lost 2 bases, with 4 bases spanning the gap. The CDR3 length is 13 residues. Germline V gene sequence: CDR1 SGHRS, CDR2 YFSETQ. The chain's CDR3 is CASSLAITDTQYF. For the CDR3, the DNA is TGCGCCAGCAGCTTGGCCATCACAGATACGCAGTATTTT.

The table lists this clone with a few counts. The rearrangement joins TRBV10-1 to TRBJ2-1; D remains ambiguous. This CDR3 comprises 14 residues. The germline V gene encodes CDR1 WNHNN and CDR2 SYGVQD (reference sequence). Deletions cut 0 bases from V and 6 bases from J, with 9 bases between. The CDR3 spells CASSESMGFNEQFF. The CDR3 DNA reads TGCGCCAGCAGTGAGTCGATGGGGTTCAATGAGCAGTTCTTC.

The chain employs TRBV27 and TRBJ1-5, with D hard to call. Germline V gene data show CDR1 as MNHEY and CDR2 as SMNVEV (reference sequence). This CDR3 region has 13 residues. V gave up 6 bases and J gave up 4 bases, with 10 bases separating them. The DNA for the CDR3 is TGTGCCAGCAGCTTAAACACGAATCAGCCCCAGCATTTT. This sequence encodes CASSLNTNQPQHF.

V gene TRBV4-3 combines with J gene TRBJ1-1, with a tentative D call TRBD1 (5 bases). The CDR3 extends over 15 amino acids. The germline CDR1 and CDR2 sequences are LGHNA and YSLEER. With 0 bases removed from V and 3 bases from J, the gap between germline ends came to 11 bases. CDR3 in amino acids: CASSQDQGWDTEAFF. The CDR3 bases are TGCGCCAGCAGCCAAGATCAGGGATGGGACACTGAAGCTTTCTTT.

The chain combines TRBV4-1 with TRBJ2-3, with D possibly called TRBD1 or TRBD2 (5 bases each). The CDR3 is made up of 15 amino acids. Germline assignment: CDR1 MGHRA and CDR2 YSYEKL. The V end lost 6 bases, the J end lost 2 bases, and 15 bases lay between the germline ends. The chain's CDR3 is CASRPLGEYTDTQYF. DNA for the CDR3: TGCGCCAGCAGGCCCCTGGGGGAGTACACAGATACGCAGTATTTT.

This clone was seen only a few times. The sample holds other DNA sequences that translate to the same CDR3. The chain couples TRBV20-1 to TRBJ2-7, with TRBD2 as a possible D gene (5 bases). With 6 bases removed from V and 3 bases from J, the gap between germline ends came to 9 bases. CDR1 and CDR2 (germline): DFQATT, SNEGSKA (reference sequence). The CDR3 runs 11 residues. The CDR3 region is CSARTGYEQYF. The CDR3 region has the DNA TGCAGTGCCAGGACTGGCTACGAGCAGTACTTC.

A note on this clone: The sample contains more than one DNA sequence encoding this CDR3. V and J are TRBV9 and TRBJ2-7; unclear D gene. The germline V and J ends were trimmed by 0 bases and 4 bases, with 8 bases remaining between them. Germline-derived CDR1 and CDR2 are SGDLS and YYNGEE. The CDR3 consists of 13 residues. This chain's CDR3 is CASSVAPSYEQYF. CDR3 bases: TGTGCCAGCAGCGTAGCCCCGAGTTACGAGCAGTACTTC.

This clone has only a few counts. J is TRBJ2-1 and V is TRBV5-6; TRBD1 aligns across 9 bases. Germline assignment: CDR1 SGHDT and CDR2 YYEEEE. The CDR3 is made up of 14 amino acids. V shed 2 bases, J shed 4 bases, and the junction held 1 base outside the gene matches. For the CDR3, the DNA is TGTGCCAGCAGCTTCGGGACAGGGTACAATGAGCAGTTCTTC. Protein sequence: CASSFGTGYNEQFF.

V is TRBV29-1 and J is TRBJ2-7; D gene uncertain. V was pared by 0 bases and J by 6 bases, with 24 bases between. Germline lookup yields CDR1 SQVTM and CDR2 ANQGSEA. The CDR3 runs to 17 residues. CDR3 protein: CSVEDRVAGKSLLEQYF. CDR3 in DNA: TGCAGCGTTGAAGATCGGGTGGCTGGGAAATCCCTCCTCGAGCAGTACTTC.

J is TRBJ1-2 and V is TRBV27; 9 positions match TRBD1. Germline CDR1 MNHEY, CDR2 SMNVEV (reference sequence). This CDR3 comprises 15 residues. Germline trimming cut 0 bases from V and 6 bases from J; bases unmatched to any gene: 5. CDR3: CASSLSLQGADGYTF. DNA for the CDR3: TGTGCCAGCAGTTTATCGTTACAGGGGGCAGATGGCTACACCTTC.

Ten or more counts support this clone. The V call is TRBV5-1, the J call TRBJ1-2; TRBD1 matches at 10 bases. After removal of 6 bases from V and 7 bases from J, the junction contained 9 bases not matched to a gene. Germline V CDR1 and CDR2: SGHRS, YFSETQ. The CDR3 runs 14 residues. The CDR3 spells CASTHPTGGGGYTF. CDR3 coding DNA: TGCGCCAGCACCCACCCGACAGGGGGCGGTGGCTACACCTTC.

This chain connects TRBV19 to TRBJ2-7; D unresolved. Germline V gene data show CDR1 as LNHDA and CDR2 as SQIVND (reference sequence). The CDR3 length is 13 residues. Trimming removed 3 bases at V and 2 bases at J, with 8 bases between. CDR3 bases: TGTGCCAGTAGTATTGGCGGTACCTACGAGCAGTACTTC. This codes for CASSIGGTYEQYF. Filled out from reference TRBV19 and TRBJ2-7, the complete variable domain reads DGGITQSPKYLFRKEGQNVTLSCEQNLNHDAMYWYRQDPGQGLRLIYYSQIVNDFQKGDIAEGYSVSREKKESFPLTVTSAQKNPTAFYLCASSIGGTYEQYFGPGTRLTVT.

The CDR3 bases are TGTGCCAGCAGCTTTGTGGGTTTCGCAGATACGCAGTATTTT. This sequence encodes CASSFVGFADTQYF. The genes are TRBV7-2 and TRBJ2-3; D gene ambiguous. The CDR3 totals 14 residues. Germline values: CDR1 SGHTA, CDR2 FQGNSA. The V end was cut by 3 bases, the J end by 4 bases, with 11 bases between.

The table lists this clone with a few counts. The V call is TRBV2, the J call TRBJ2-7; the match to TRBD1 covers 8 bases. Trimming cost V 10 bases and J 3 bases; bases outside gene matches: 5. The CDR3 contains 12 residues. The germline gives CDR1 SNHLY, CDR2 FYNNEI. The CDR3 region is CANRGTGYEQYF. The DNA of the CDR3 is TGTGCCAACAGGGGGACAGGCTACGAGCAGTACTTC.

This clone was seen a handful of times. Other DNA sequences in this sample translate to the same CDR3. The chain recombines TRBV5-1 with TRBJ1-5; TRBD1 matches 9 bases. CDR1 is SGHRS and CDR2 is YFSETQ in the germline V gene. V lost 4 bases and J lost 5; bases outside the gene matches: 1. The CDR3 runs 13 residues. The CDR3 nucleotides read TGCGCCAGCAGCAGGGACAGGGATCAGCCCCAGCATTTT. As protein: CASSRDRDQPQHF.

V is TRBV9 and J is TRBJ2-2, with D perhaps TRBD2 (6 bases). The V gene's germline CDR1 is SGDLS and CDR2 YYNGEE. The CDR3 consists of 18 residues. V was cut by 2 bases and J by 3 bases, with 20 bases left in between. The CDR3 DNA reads TGTGCCAGCAGCGTCCCTTTGAGTGGGAGGAGTGACACCGGGGAGCTGTTTTTT. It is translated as CASSVPLSGRSDTGELFF.

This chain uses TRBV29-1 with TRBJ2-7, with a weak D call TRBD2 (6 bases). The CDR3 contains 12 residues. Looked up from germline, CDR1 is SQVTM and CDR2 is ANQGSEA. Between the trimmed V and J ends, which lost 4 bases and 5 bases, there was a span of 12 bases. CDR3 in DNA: TGCAGCGTTGTAATACGGGAGAACGAGCAGTACTTC. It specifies CSVVIRENEQYF.

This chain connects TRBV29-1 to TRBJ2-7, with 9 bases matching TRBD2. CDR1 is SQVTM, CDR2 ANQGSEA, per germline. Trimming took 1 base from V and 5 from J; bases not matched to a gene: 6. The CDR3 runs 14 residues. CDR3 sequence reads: CSVEGAGGHHEQYF. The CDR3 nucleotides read TGCAGCGTTGAAGGGGCGGGGGGGCACCACGAGCAGTACTTC.

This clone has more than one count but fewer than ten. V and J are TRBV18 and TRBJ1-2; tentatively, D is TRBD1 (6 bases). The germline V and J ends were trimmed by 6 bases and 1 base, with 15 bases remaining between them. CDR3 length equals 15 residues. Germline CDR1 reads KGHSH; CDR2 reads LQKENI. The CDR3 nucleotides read TGTGCCAGCTCCACCGGGACAAGGATTAACTATGGCTACACCTTC. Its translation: CASSTGTRINYGYTF.

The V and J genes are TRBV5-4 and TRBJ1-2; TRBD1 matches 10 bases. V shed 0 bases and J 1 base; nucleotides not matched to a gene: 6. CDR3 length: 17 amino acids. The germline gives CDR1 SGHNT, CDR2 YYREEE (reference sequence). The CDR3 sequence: CASSLGGTGVFNYGYTF. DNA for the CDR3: TGTGCCAGCAGCTTGGGAGGGACAGGGGTTTTTAACTATGGCTACACCTTC.

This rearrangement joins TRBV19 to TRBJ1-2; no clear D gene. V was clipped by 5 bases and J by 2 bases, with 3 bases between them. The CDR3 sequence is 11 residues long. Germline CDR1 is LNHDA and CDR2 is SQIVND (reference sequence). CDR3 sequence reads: CASSWNYGYTF. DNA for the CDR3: TGTGCCAGTAGTTGGAACTATGGCTACACCTTC.

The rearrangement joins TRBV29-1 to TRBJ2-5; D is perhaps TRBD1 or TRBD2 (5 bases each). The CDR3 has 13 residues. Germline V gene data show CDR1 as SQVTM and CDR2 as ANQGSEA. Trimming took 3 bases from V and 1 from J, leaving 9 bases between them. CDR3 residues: CSVDQGPQETQYF. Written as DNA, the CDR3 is TGCAGCGTTGACCAGGGACCCCAAGAGACCCAGTACTTC.

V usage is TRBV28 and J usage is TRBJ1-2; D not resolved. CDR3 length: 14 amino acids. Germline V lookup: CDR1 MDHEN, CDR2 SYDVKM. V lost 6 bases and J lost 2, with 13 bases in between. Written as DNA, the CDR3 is TGTGCCAGCAGCCGTCGTAGGTCGAACTATGGCTACACCTTC. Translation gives CASSRRRSNYGYTF.

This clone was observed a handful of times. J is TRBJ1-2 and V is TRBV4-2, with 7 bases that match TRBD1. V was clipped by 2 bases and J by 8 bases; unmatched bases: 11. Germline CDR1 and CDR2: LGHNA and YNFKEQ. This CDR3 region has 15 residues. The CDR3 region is CASSQSIEGAVGYTF. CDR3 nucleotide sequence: TGTGCCAGCAGCCAAAGCATCGAGGGGGCGGTGGGCTACACCTTC.

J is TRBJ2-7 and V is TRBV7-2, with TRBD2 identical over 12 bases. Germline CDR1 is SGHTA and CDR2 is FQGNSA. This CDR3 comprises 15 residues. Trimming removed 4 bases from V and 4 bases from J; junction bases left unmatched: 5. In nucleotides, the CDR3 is TGTGCCAGCAGCTATAGACTAGCGGGAGTTTACGAGCAGTACTTC. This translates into CASSYRLAGVYEQYF.

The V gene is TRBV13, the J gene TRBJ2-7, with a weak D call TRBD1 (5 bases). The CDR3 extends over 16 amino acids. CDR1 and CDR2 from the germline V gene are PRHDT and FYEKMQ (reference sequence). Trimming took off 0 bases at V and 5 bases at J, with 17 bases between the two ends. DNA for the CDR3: TGTGCCAGCAGCTTAGGGGGGTATGGGGCGCGGAACGAGCAGTACTTC. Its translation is CASSLGGYGARNEQYF.

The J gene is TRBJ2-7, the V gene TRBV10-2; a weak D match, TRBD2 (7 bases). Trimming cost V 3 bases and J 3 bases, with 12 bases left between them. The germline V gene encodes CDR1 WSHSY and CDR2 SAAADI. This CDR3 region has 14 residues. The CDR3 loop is CASSEPGGRYEQYF. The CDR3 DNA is TGCGCCAGCAGTGAACCGGGGGGCCGCTACGAGCAGTACTTC.